The table lists the clone carrying this T cell receptor (beta chain) with many counts. TCR beta CDR3 region amplification was performed from RNA transcripts. First-round RT-PCR of the TCR CDR3 relied on the HTBI primer set. Using its own MiXCR run on the multiplex PCR reads, TCRdb lists one record per CDR3 protein. The table shows 200,000 to 250,000 distinct CDR3 sequences, with around 17% occurring only once. This sample is drawn from a study of T cells in Graves' hyperthyroidism and ophthalmopathy. Study details: Peripheral blood samples were taken at initial diagnosis, prior to any treatment.

This CDR3 contains 18 residues. After removal of 1 base from V and 2 bases from J, the junction contained 10 bases not matched to a gene. Germline CDR1 reads SGHAT; CDR2 reads FQDESV (reference sequence). Exclusion followed for patients with uncontrolled infection, other autoimmune disease, pregnancy or lactation. This chain joins TRBV11-1 and TRBJ2-1; 8 bases match TRBD1. The TCR originated in a man aged 35 to 55 with Graves' hyperthyroidism. The sequencing input was blood. CDR3 in amino acids: CASSLGRRGRLTYNEQFF. Here the CDR3 DNA reads TGTGCCAGCAGCTTAGGTCGCAGGGGGCGGTTGACCTACAATGAGCAGTTCTTC.